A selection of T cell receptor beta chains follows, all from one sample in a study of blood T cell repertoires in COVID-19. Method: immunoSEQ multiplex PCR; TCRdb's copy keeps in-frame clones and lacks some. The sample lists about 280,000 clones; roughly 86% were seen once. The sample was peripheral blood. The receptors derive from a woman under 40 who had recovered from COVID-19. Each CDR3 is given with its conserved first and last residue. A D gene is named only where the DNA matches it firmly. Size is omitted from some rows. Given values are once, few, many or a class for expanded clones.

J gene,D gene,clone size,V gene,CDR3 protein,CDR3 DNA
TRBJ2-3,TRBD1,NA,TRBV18,CASSPDRVLTDTQYF,TGTGCCAGCTCACCAGACAGGGTTTTGACAGATACGCAGTATTTT
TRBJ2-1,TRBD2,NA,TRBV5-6,CASSPLGLAGGPEQFF,TGTGCCAGCAGCCCTCTGGGACTAGCGGGGGGGCCTGAGCAGTTCTTC
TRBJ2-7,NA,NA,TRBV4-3,CASSQEQGGYEQYF,TGCGCCAGCAGCCAAGAACAGGGGGGGTACGAGCAGTACTTC
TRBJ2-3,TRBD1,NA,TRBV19,CASSAGTGGHPSTDTQYF,TGTGCCAGTAGCGCCGGGACAGGGGGCCACCCTAGCACAGATACGCAGTATTTT
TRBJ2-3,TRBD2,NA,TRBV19,CASRASGGTSTDTQYF,TGTGCCAGTAGGGCTAGCGGGGGAACTAGCACAGATACGCAGTATTTT
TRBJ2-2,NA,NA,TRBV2,CASRSVVSRGAGELFF,TGTGCCAGCAGGAGCGTGGTATCCAGGGGGGCCGGGGAGCTGTTTTTT
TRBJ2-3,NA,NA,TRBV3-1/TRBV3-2,CASSQDPTGDTQYF,TGTGCCAGCAGCCAAGATCCCACAGGAGATACGCAGTATTTT
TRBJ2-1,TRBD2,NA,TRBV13,CASSLVASGGRNNEQFF,TGTGCCAGCAGCTTAGTGGCTAGCGGGGGCCGGAACAATGAGCAGTTCTTC
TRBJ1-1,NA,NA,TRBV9,CASSVGQSSTEAFF,TGTGCCAGCAGCGTAGGGCAGTCTTCCACTGAAGCTTTCTTT
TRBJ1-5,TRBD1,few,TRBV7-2,CASSKDRNQPQHF,TGTGCCAGCAGCAAGGACAGGAATCAGCCCCAGCATTTT
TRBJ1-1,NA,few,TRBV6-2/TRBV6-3,CASSRLQPNTEAFF,TGTGCCAGCAGTAGACTTCAGCCGAACACTGAAGCTTTCTTT
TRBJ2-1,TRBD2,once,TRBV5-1,CASSPPTSGPPDEQFF,TGCGCCAGCAGCCCGCCCACTAGCGGACCTCCCGATGAGCAGTTCTTC
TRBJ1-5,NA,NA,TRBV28,CASSLPGWNQPQHF,TGTGCCAGCAGTTTACCGGGGTGGAATCAGCCCCAGCATTTT
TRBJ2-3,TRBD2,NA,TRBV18,CASSPPGLAGGDTQYF,TGTGCCAGCTCACCACCGGGACTAGCGGGGGGAGATACGCAGTATTTT
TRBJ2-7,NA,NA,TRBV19,CASSPSPQWTDEQYF,TGTGCCAGTAGTCCAAGTCCCCAATGGACAGACGAGCAGTACTTC
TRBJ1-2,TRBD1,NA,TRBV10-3,CAISTPGQGVDGYTF,TGTGCCATCAGTACACCGGGACAGGGGGTTGATGGCTACACCTTC
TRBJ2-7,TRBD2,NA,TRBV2,CASSEGLAGTYEQYF,TGTGCCAGCAGTGAAGGACTAGCGGGGACCTACGAGCAGTACTTC
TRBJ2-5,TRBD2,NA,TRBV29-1,CALAGVETQYF,TGCGCCCTAGCGGGGGTAGAGACCCAGTACTTC
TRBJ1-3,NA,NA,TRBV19,CASSIGGTHGNTIYF,TGTGCCAGTAGTATAGGGGGCACGCATGGAAACACCATATATTTT
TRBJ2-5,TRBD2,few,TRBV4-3,CASSLAGVTQETQYF,TGCGCCAGCAGTCTAGCGGGAGTCACCCAAGAGACCCAGTACTTC
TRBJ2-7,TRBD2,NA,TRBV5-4,CASSGRLAGETYEQYF,TGTGCCAGCAGCGGACGACTAGCGGGAGAAACTTACGAGCAGTACTTC
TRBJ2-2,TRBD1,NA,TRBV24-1,CATSGGDRGYTGELFF,TGTGCCACCAGCGGAGGGGACAGGGGGTACACCGGGGAGCTGTTTTTT
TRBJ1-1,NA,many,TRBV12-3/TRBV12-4,CASHRELNTEAFF,TGTGCCTCACACCGGGAGTTGAACACTGAAGCTTTCTTT
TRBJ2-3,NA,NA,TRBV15,CATSRDGGLQTSTDTQYF,TGTGCCACCAGCAGAGATGGAGGACTCCAAACTAGCACAGATACGCAGTATTTT
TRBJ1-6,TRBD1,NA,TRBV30,CAWSPGQFLNSPLHF,TGTGCCTGGAGCCCGGGACAGTTCCTTAATTCACCCCTCCACTTT
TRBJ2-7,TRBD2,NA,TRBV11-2,CASSLAGGSYEQYF,TGTGCCAGCAGCTTAGCGGGGGGCTCCTACGAGCAGTACTTC
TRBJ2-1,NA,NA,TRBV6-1,CASSEGAVDEQFF,TGTGCCAGCAGTGAGGGGGCGGTCGATGAGCAGTTCTTC
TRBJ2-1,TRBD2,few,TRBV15,CATSGWGLAGSYSSYNEQFF,TGTGCCACCAGCGGATGGGGACTAGCGGGGTCCTACAGCTCCTACAATGAGCAGTTCTTC
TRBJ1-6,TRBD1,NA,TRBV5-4,CASSEGTGNNSPLHF,TGTGCCAGCAGCGAGGGGACAGGGAATAATTCACCCCTCCACTTT
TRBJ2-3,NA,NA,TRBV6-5,CASRASGTDTQYF,TGTGCCTCCCGTGCTAGCGGCACAGATACGCAGTATTTT
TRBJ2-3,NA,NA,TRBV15,CATSRSSTDTQYF,TGTGCCACCAGCAGATCTAGCACAGATACGCAGTATTTT
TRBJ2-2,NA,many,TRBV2,CASSSGSNTGELFF,TGTGCCAGCAGTTCGGGATCGAACACCGGGGAGCTGTTTTTT
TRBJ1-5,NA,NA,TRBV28,CASSRTARGNQPQHF,TGTGCCAGCAGTAGGACAGCACGGGGCAATCAGCCCCAGCATTTT
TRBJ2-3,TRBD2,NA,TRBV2,CASSKLAGALLDTQYF,TGTGCCAGCAGTAAACTAGCGGGAGCCCTCTTGGATACGCAGTATTTT
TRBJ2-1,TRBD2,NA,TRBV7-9,CASSRLAGDTADYNEQFF,TGTGCCAGCAGCCGACTAGCGGGGGACACGGCTGACTACAATGAGCAGTTCTTC
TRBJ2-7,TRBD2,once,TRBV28,CASSEPGLAGLEYF,TGTGCCAGCAGTGAACCCGGACTAGCGGGACTCGAGTACTTC
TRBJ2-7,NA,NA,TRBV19,CASSSRVLSYEQYF,TGTGCCAGTAGTTCCCGGGTCCTCTCCTACGAGCAGTACTTC
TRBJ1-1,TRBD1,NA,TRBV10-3,CAISRGQGESEAFF,TGTGCCATCAGCCGGGGACAGGGAGAGTCTGAAGCTTTCTTT
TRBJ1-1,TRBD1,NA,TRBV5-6,CASSNQGANTEAFF,TGTGCCAGCAGCAATCAGGGGGCGAACACTGAAGCTTTCTTT
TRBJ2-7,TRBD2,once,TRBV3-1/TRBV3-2,CASSQGPGGGAYEQYF,TGTGCCAGCAGCCAAGGCCCCGGCGGGGGGGCATACGAGCAGTACTTC
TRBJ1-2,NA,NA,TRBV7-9,CASSLKAVNGYTF,TGTGCCAGCAGCCTTAAGGCGGTAAATGGCTACACCTTC
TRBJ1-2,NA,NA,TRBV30,CAWRGNSNYGYTF,TGTGCCTGGCGCGGAAATTCAAACTATGGCTACACCTTC
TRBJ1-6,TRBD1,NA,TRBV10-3,CAIGGGQGTSPLHF,TGTGCCATCGGGGGGGGACAGGGTACTTCACCCCTCCACTTT
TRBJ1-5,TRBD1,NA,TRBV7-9,CASSWDRVSNQPQHF,TGTGCCAGCAGCTGGGACAGGGTAAGCAATCAGCCCCAGCATTTT
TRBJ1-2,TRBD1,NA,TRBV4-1,CASSQETGRNYGYTF,TGCGCCAGCAGCCAAGAGACAGGGCGGAACTATGGCTACACCTTC
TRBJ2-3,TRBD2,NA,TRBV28,CASSTSGLAGTGNTDTQYF,TGTGCCAGCAGCACTTCCGGACTAGCGGGAACCGGAAACACAGATACGCAGTATTTT
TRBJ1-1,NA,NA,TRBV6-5,CASSYSRGAFTEAFF,TGTGCCAGCAGTTACTCGCGGGGGGCGTTTACTGAAGCTTTCTTT
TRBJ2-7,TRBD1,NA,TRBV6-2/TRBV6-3,CASSYVGTGVEQYF,TGTGCCAGCAGTTACGTCGGGACAGGGGTAGAGCAGTACTTC
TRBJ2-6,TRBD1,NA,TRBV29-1,CSVEIGTGGVGANVLTF,TGCAGCGTTGAAATAGGGACAGGGGGCGTTGGGGCCAACGTCCTGACTTTC
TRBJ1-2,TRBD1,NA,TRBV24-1,CATSDSGQGKSGYTF,TGTGCCACCAGTGATTCCGGACAGGGGAAGAGTGGCTACACCTTC
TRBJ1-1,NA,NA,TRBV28,CASSLASRGNTEAFF,TGTGCCAGCAGTCTTGCCAGCCGGGGGAACACTGAAGCTTTCTTT
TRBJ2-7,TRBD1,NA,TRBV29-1,CSVTGEGYEQYF,TGCAGCGTGACAGGGGAAGGCTACGAGCAGTACTTC
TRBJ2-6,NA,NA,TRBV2,CASSENLGRSPSGANVLTF,TGTGCCAGCAGTGAAAACTTGGGGAGGTCTCCCTCTGGGGCCAACGTCCTGACTTTC
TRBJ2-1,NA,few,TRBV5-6,CASSFGRSSYNEQFF,TGTGCCAGCAGCTTCGGTCGGTCCTCCTACAATGAGCAGTTCTTC
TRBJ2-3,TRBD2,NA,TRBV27,CASSSGLAGRTDTQYF,TGTGCCAGCAGTTCCGGACTAGCGGGAAGGACAGATACGCAGTATTTT
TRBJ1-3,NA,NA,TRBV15,CATGGGTDGNTIYF,TGTGCCACCGGCGGGGGAACTGATGGAAACACCATATATTTT
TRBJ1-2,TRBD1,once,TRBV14,CASSQSGQGVYGYTF,TGTGCCAGCAGCCAATCCGGACAGGGTGTCTATGGCTACACCTTC
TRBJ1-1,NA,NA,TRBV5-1,CASSSFSGGNTEAFF,TGCGCCAGCAGCTCTTTTAGCGGCGGGAACACTGAAGCTTTCTTT